The source of this T cell receptor (beta chain) is a study of beta chain features in type 1 diabetes. What was sequenced were expressed TCRB transcripts, since all of the isolated RNA had been reverse transcribed. This table comes from immunoSEQ multiplex PCR, and its TCRdb copy is limited to in-frame clones, with some not included. In the table there are more than 150,000 clones, approximately 10% of which are singletons. This clone was counted a few times. There are 13 residues in the CDR3. The V end was cut by 6 bases, the J end by 2 bases, with 10 bases between. Germline V gene lookup returns CDR1 MNHNS and CDR2 SASEGT.

This chain joins TRBV6-1 and TRBJ1-2; a possible D gene is TRBD1 (6 bases). The clonotype comes from a man aged 18 to 30 in good health. Sequencing was carried out using central memory CD4+ T cells from blood. CDR3 nucleotides: TGTGCCAGCAGCCGGACAGAGAACTATGGCTACACCTTC. This codes for CASSRTENYGYTF.